The 22 T cell receptor beta chains listed next were all sequenced from one sample in a study of CDR3 diversity in severe acne. MiXCR, run by TCRdb on the PCR reads, gives a single entry per CDR3 protein. The sample carries 97,000 or so distinct CDR3 sequences, under 60% recorded once. Sequencing was performed on blood. The receptors here all came from a male donor with acne.

The sample holds many counts of this clonotype. V and J are TRBV10-3 and TRBJ2-1; the D gene is possibly TRBD2 (6 bases). The CDR3 totals 18 residues. Germline loops: CDR1 ENHRY, CDR2 SYGVKD. Between the trimmed V and J ends, which lost 3 bases and 0 bases, there was a span of 18 bases. In nucleotides, the CDR3 is TGTGCCATCAGTGACAGGCGAAGGGACTCTACCTCCTACAATGAGCAGTTCTTC. Protein sequence: CAISDRRRDSTSYNEQFF.

Many counts were recorded for this clonotype. This chain uses TRBV28 with TRBJ2-7, with D hard to call. The V gene's germline CDR1 is MDHEN and CDR2 SYDVKM. Trimming shortened V by 4 bases and J by 3 bases, and 16 bases separated the two germline ends. CDR3 length: 15 residues. The CDR3 region is CASSSPSYPDYEQYF. The CDR3 DNA reads TGTGCCAGCAGTTCCCCGAGCTACCCAGACTACGAGCAGTACTTC. The full variable domain, completed using reference TRBV28 and TRBJ2-7, is DVKVTQSSRYLVKRTGEKVFLECVQDMDHENMFWYRQDPGLGLRLIYFSYDVKMKEKGDIPEGYSVSREKKERFSLILESASTNQTSMYLCASSSPSYPDYEQYFGPGTRLTVT.

The chain couples TRBV12-3 or TRBV12-4 to TRBJ1-1; 11 nucleotides align to TRBD1. Germline trimming cut 6 bases from V and 6 bases from J; bases unmatched to any gene: 3. The CDR3 length is 13 residues. Here the CDR3 reads CASSPGQGAEAFF. CDR3 DNA: TGTGCCAGCAGCCCGGGACAGGGGGCTGAAGCTTTCTTT.

This chain connects TRBV2 to TRBJ2-1; 12 bases line up with TRBD2. From germline, CDR1 is SNHLY and CDR2 FYNNEI. The V gene end was trimmed by 8 bases and the J gene end by 4 bases; junction bases not matched to a gene: 9. The CDR3 is 16 residues long. CDR3 coding DNA: TGTGCCAGCTTAGTGACTAGCGGGAGCGGGTACAATGAGCAGTTCTTC. It specifies CASLVTSGSGYNEQFF.

To note about this clonotype: At one of its ends the junction is not consistent with the germline gene, which may arise from a read error. J is TRBJ2-5 and V is TRBV11-1, with unresolved D. Germline assignment: CDR1 SGHAT and CDR2 FQDESV (reference sequence). There are 13 residues in the CDR3. The chain's CDR3 is CASSSRYQETQYF. CDR3 nucleotide sequence: TGCGCCAGCAGTTCCCGGTACCAAGAGACCCAGTACTTC.

V usage is TRBV24-1 and J usage is TRBJ2-3; no definite D call. Germline assignment: CDR1 KGHDR and CDR2 SFDVKD. Trimming left V 0 bases short and J 3 bases short, with 9 bases between. This CDR3 has 15 residues. The CDR3 loop is CATSDLYIGTDTQYF. CDR3 nucleotides: TGTGCCACCAGTGATTTGTACATTGGTACAGATACGCAGTATTTT.

The chain is built from TRBV7-8 and TRBJ2-7; tentatively, D is TRBD2 (6 bases). Germline loops: CDR1 SGHVS, CDR2 FQNEAQ. The CDR3 length is 12 residues. V was cut by 7 bases and J by 3 bases, with 10 bases left in between. For the CDR3, the DNA is TGTGCCAGCACCGGACTAATCTACGAGCAGTACTTC. Its translation: CASTGLIYEQYF.

The V call is TRBV7-2, the J call TRBJ2-3; D gene unclear. Germline CDR1 and CDR2: SGHTA and FQGNSA. V was pared by 5 bases and J by 9 bases, with 3 bases between. The CDR3 spans 9 residues. CDR3 coding DNA: TGTGCCAGCAGCAAGACGCAGTATTTT. It specifies CASSKTQYF.

The rearrangement joins TRBV20-1 to TRBJ2-3, with 8 bases fitting TRBD1. Germline loops: CDR1 DFQATT, CDR2 SNEGSKA (reference sequence). The CDR3 extends over 13 amino acids. J lost 11 bases, V lost 7 bases, and 14 bases had no gene match. The DNA for the CDR3 is TGCAGTGTAACGACAGGGGCAGACAATGAGCAGTATTTT. Protein product: CSVTTGADNEQYF.

This clonotype has a count of ten or more. One junction end does not reproduce the germline sequence, and a read error may be involved. The chain joins TRBV15 to TRBJ2-2; D may correspond to TRBD1 or TRBD2 (5 bases each). Germline V lookup: CDR1 LNHNV, CDR2 YYDKDF (reference sequence). The CDR3 consists of 15 residues. CDR3 sequence (DNA): TGTGCCACCAGGAGAGGGGCTTTGAACACCGGGGAGCTGTTTTTT. This sequence encodes CATRRGALNTGELFF. The whole variable domain, filled in from reference TRBV15 and TRBJ2-2, reads DAMVIQNPRYQVTQFGKPVTLSCSQTLNHNVMYWYQQKSSQAPKLLFHYYDKDFNNEADTPDNFQSRRPNTSFCFLDIRSPGLGDTAMYLCATRRGALNTGELFFGEGSRLTVL.

This chain joins TRBV24-1 and TRBJ1-5; 7 nucleotides line up with TRBD1. The length of the CDR3 is 16 residues. J lost 2 bases, V lost 3 bases, and 6 bases had no gene match. Germline V lookup: CDR1 KGHDR, CDR2 SFDVKD. The CDR3 region has the DNA TGTGCCACCAGTGATCCACGACAGGGTGGCAATCAGCCCCAGCATTTT. This encodes CATSDPRQGGNQPQHF.

This chain uses TRBV7-2 with TRBJ1-5, with 10 bases that match TRBD1. Germline V gene sequence: CDR1 SGHTA, CDR2 FQGNSA. The V and J ends lost 9 bases and 10 bases, in that order; junction bases with no gene match: 15. CDR3 length equals 15 residues. CDR3 protein: CASTRGQGNDSPQHF. CDR3 DNA: TGTGCCAGTACGAGGGGACAGGGGAATGATTCACCCCAGCATTTT.

By share, this clonotype counts as medium-sized. The chain is built from TRBV29-1 and TRBJ2-7; TRBD1 matches at 9 bases. The CDR3 runs to 13 residues. Unmatched junction bases numbered 7, after V lost 4 bases and J lost 6 bases. The V gene's germline CDR1 is SQVTM and CDR2 ANQGSEA. The CDR3 bases are TGCAGCGTTGTTGGGACAGGGCTATTCGAGCAGTACTTC. It translates to CSVVGTGLFEQYF.

This clonotype was observed at least ten times. The conserved closing phenylalanine or tryptophan is absent in this CDR3, likely reflecting a read error. The DNA is omitted, as the CDR3 cannot be located on it reliably, and the CDR3 follows TCRdb's listing. The chain uses TRBV9 and TRBJ2-7; the tabulated D call, TRBD1, remains unverified against the DNA. Germline V gene sequence: CDR1 SGDLS, CDR2 YYNGEE. The CDR3 region is 8 residues in length, termini included. The CDR3 loop is CASGTTGL.

This clonotype was seen many times. CDR3 amino acids: CASSGGGDTEAFF. CDR3 DNA sequence: TGTGCCAGCAGCGGAGGGGGGGACACTGAAGCTTTCTTT. The V call is TRBV9, the J call TRBJ1-1, with D possibly matching TRBD1 (6 bases). CDR1 is SGDLS, CDR2 YYNGEE, per germline. The CDR3 length is 13 residues. The ends were cut back, 3 bases at V and 3 bases at J, with 9 bases in the middle.

In the case of this clonotype: This may be a read error, as it is one base from a much larger clone. The V and J genes are TRBV10-1 and TRBJ2-3; 9 nucleotides line up with TRBD2. CDR3 length equals 15 residues. The germline CDR1 and CDR2 sequences are WNHNN and SYGVQD (reference sequence). CDR3 DNA sequence: TGCGTCAGCAGTGAGTCAGCTAGCGGGGTGGATACGCAGTATTTT. It is translated as CVSSESASGVDTQYF.

The CDR3 spells CASSSPGQGYGNTIYF. The CDR3 nucleotides are TGTGCCAGCAGTTCCCCGGGACAGGGCTATGGAAACACCATATATTTT. J is TRBJ1-3 and V is TRBV9, with 9 nucleotides matching TRBD1. J gave up 3 bases and V 5 bases, and 9 bases lay outside the gene matches. The CDR3 spans 16 residues. Germline V gives CDR1 SGDLS, CDR2 YYNGEE.

This clonotype was observed many times. The chain joins TRBV5-4 to TRBJ1-1; D is unresolved. Trimming stripped 7 bases from V and 2 bases from J, with 3 bases between. From germline, CDR1 is SGHNT and CDR2 YYREEE (reference sequence). The CDR3 runs to 10 residues. In DNA form, the CDR3 reads TGTGCCAGCGGCAACACTGAAGCTTTCTTT. Protein sequence: CASGNTEAFF.

This chain links TRBV19 with TRBJ2-7; perhaps D is TRBD1 or TRBD2 (5 bases each). From germline, CDR1 is LNHDA and CDR2 SQIVND (reference sequence). V lost 5 bases to trimming and J lost 4 bases, with 15 bases between them. CDR3 size: 14 residues. This CDR3 reads CASSHRDGDYEQYF. CDR3 coding DNA: TGTGCCAGTAGTCACCGGGACGGGGATTACGAGCAGTACTTC.

A note on this clonotype: A single base separates this from a much larger clone, so it may be a read error. Since no conserved phenylalanine or tryptophan closes the CDR3, a read error is the likely cause. V is TRBV13 and J is TRBJ2-7, with D perhaps matching TRBD2 (6 bases). The germline gives CDR1 PRHDT, CDR2 FYEKMQ (reference sequence). The CDR3 has 14 residues. V was clipped by 3 bases and J by 7 bases, with 16 bases between them. The CDR3 coding sequence is TGTGCCAGCAGCTTCGGGGGATTACGGGGGGAGCAGTACCTC. Protein product: CASSFGGLRGEQYL.

V usage is TRBV25-1 and J usage is TRBJ1-2, with 8 bases aligning to TRBD1. From germline, CDR1 is MGHDK and CDR2 SYGVNS. This CDR3 spans 14 amino acids. After removal of 0 bases from V and 4 bases from J, the junction contained 1 base not matched to a gene. Here the CDR3 reads CASSEYTGGYGYTF. The CDR3 nucleotides read TGTGCCAGCAGTGAATACACAGGGGGCTATGGCTACACCTTC.

This clonotype has more than one count but fewer than ten. This chain uses TRBV20-1 with TRBJ2-1; 13 bases line up with TRBD2. V was clipped by 0 bases and J by 8 bases; unmatched bases: 10. CDR1 and CDR2 from the germline V gene are DFQATT and SNEGSKA (reference sequence). There are 17 residues in the CDR3. The CDR3: CSARDVTSGRALDEQFF. CDR3 DNA sequence: TGCAGTGCTAGAGATGTAACTAGCGGGAGGGCCTTGGATGAGCAGTTCTTC.